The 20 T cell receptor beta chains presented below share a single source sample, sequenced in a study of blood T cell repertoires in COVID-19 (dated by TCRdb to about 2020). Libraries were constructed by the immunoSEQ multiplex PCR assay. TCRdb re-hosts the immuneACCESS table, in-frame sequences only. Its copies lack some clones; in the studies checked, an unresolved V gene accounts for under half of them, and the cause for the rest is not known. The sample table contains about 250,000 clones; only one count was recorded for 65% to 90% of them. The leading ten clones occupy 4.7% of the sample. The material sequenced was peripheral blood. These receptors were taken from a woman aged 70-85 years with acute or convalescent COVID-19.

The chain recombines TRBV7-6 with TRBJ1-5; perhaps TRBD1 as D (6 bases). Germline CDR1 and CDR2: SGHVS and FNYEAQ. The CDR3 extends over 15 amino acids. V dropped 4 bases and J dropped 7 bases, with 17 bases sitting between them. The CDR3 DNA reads TGTGCCAGCAGCTACGCACAGGGTCTTGGGCAGCCCCAGCATTTT. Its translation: CASSYAQGLGQPQHF.

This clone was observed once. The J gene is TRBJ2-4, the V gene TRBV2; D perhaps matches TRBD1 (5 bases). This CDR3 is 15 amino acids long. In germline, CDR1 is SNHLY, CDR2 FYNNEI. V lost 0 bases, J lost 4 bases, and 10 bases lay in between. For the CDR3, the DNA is TGTGCCAGCAGTGAAGCGAAGACAGTAAAAAACATTCAGTACTTC. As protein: CASSEAKTVKNIQYF.

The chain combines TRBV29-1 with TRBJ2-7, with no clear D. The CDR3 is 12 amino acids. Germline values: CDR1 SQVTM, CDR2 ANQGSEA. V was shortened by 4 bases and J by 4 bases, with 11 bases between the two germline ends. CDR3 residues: CSVVQKQYEQYF. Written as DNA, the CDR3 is TGCAGCGTTGTGCAGAAACAATACGAGCAGTACTTC.

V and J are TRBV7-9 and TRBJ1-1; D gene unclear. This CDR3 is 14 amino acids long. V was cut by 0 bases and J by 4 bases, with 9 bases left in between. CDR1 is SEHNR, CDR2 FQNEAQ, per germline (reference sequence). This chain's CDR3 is CASSLAQSLTEAFF. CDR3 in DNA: TGTGCCAGCAGCTTAGCACAATCGCTCACTGAAGCTTTCTTT.

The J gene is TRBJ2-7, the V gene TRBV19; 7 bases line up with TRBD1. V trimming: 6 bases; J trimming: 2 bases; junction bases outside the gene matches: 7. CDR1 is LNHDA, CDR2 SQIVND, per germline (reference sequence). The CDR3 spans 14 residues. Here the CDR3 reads CASRRTGPTYEQYF. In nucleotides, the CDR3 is TGTGCCAGTAGAAGGACAGGACCTACCTACGAGCAGTACTTC.

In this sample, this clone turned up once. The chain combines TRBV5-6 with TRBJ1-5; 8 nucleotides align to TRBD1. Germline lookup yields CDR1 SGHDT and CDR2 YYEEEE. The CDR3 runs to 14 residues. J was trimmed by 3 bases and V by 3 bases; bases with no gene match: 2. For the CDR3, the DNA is TGTGCCAGCAGCTCGGGACAGGACAATCAGCCCCAGCATTTT. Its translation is CASSSGQDNQPQHF.

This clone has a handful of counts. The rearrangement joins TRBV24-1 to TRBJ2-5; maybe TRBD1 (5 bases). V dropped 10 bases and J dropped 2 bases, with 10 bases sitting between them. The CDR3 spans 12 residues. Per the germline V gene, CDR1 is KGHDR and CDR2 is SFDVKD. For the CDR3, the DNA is TGTGCCACTTCAGGGCGGCAAGAGACCCAGTACTTC. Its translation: CATSGRQETQYF.

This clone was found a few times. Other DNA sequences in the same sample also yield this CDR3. The CDR3 reads CSVEGQLNTEAFF. In nucleotides, the CDR3 is TGCAGCGTTGAGGGACAGCTGAACACTGAAGCTTTCTTT. The chain couples TRBV29-1 to TRBJ1-1; 7 nucleotides line up with TRBD1. V dropped 3 bases and J dropped 0; count of bases not matched to a gene: 1. Germline values: CDR1 SQVTM, CDR2 ANQGSEA. The CDR3 extends over 13 amino acids.

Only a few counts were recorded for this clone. In nucleotides, the CDR3 is TGTGCCCACAAGGACGACACCAAATTGAGGGAGCCCCAGCATTTT. Translating gives CAHKDDTKLREPQHF. This sequence joins TRBV5-3 and TRBJ1-5; no firm D call. TRBV5-3 is placed among ORFs of uncertain function. Between the trimmed V and J ends, which lost 10 bases and 8 bases, there was a span of 25 bases. The CDR3 runs 15 residues.

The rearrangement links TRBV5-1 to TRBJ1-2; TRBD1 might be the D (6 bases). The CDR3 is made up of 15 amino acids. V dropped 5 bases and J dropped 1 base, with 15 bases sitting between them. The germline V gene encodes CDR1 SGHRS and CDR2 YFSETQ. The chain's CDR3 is CASSWTQGRNYGYTF. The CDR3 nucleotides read TGCGCCAGCAGTTGGACACAGGGCCGTAACTATGGCTACACCTTC. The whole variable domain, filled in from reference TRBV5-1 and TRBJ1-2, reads KAGVTQTPRYLIKTRGQQVTLSCSPISGHRSVSWYQQTPGQGLQFLFEYFSETQRNKGNFPGRFSGRQFSNSRSEMNVSTLELGDSALYLCASSWTQGRNYGYTFGSGTRLTVV.

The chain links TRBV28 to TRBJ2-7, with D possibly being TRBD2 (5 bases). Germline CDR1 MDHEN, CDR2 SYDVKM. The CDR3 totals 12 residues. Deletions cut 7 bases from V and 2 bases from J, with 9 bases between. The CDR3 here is CASTLGAYEQYF. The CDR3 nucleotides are TGTGCCAGCACCCTCGGGGCCTACGAGCAGTACTTC.

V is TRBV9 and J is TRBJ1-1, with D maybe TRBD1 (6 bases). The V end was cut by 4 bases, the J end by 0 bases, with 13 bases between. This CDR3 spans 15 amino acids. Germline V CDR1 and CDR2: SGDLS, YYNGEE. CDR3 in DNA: TGTGCCAGCAGCCCCCGACAGGTGATGAACACTGAAGCTTTCTTT. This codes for CASSPRQVMNTEAFF.

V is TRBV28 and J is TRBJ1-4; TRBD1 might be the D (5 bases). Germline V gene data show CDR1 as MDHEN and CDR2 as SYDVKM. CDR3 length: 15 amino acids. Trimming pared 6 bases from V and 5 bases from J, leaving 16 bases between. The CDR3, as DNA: TGTGCCAGCAGCCTGGGACTTTCCGGGAATGAAAAACTGTTTTTT. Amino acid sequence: CASSLGLSGNEKLFF.

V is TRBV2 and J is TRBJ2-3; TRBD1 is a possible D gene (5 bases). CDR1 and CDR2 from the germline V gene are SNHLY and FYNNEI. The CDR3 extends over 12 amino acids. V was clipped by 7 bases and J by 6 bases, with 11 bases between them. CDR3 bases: TGTGCCAGCACCAGGGCAAAGGATACGCAGTATTTT. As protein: CASTRAKDTQYF.

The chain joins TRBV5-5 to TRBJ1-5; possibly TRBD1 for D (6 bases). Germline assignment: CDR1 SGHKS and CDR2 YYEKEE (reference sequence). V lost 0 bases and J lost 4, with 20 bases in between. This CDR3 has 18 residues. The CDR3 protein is CASSLEPRGRGGNQPQHF. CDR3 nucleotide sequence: TGTGCCAGCAGCTTGGAACCTCGGGGGCGCGGGGGGAATCAGCCCCAGCATTTT. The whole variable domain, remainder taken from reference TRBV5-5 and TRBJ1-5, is DAGVTQSPTHLIKTRGQQVTLRCSPISGHKSVSWYQQVLGQGPQFIFQYYEKEERGRGNFPDRFSARQFPNYSSELNVNALLLGDSALYLCASSLEPRGRGGNQPQHFGDGTRLSIL.

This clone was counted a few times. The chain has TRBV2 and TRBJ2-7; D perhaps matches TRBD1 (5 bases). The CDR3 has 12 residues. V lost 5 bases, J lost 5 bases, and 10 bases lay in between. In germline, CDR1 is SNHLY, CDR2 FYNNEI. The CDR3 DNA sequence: TGTGCCAGCAGTTTCCAACAGGACGAGCAGTACTTC. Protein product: CASSFQQDEQYF.

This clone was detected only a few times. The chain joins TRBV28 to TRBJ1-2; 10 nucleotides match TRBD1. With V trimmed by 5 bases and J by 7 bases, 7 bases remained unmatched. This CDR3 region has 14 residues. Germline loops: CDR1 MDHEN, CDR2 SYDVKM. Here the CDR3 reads CASSRRTGGRGYTF. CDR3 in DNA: TGTGCCAGCAGTCGGAGGACAGGGGGACGTGGCTACACCTTC.

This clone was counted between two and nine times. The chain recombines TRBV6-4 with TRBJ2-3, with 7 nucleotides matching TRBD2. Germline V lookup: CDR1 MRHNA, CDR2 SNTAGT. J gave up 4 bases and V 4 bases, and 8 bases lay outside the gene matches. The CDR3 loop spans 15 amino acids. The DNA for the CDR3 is TGTGCCAGCAGTGTAAACGGGGGGTCCGCAGATACGCAGTATTTT. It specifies CASSVNGGSADTQYF.

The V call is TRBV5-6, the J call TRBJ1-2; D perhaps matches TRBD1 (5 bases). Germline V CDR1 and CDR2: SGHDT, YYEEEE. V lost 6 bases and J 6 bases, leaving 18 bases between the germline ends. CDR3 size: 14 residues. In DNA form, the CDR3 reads TGTGCCAGCAACCTCTTGGGGCGCCTAGATGGCTACACCTTC. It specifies CASNLLGRLDGYTF.

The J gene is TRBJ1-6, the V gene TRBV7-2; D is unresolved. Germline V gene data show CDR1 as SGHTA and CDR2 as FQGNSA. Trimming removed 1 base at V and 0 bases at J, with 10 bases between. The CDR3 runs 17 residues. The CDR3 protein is CASSLEAASSYNSPLHF. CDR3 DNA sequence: TGTGCCAGCAGCTTAGAGGCAGCGAGCTCCTATAATTCACCCCTCCACTTT. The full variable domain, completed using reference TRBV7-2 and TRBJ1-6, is GAGVSQSPSNKVTEKGKDVELRCDPISGHTALYWYRQSLGQGLEFLIYFQGNSAPDKSGLPSDRFSAERTGGSVSTLTIQRTQQEDSAVYLCASSLEAASSYNSPLHFGNGTRLTVT.